The 22 T cell receptor beta chains listed next were all sequenced from one sample in a study of T cells expressing NK-cell markers. After re-calling the 5' RACE reads, TCRdb lists one entry per CDR3 protein, DNA absent. The repertoire table contains approximately 440,000 distinct CDR3 sequences. Material: blood T cells: a sorted CD56 or NKG2C T cell subset, CD4+ or CD8+ T cells, or bulk PBMC T cells (not recorded which). These receptors were collected from a woman aged 45-59 years in good health.

The CDR3 spells CASSSRLGTVTDTQYF. The chain recombines TRBV12-3 or TRBV12-4 with TRBJ2-3; as DNA is missing, the TRBD1 call by TCRdb cannot be tested. This CDR3 is built from 16 residues.

The V call is TRBV27, the J call TRBJ2-1; TCRdb gives TRBD1 as the D gene, but with no DNA this cannot be confirmed. In germline, CDR1 is MNHEY, CDR2 SMNVEV (reference sequence). This CDR3 has 15 residues. The CDR3 loop reads CASSLRDGFNNEQFF.

The rearrangement links TRBV12-3 or TRBV12-4 to TRBJ1-1; no DNA is available, so the TRBD1 call from TCRdb remains unchecked. The CDR3 has 15 residues. CDR3 sequence: CASSLTTGGFTEAFF.

This chain uses TRBV5-1 with TRBJ2-7; the D call from TCRdb, TRBD1, cannot be confirmed without DNA. CDR1 SGHRS and CDR2 YFSETQ come from the germline V gene. The CDR3 spans 16 residues. The CDR3: CASRPQIGQPVNEQYF.

The rearrangement uses TRBV5-1 and TRBJ2-1; without DNA, the TCRdb call of TRBD2 cannot be checked. The CDR3 is 18 amino acids. The germline V gene has CDR1 SGHRS and CDR2 YFSETQ. The CDR3 loop is CASSSHWDSSGSRNEQFF. Drawing the rest from reference TRBV5-1 and TRBJ2-1, the complete variable domain is KAGVTQTPRYLIKTRGQQVTLSCSPISGHRSVSWYQQTPGQGLQFLFEYFSETQRNKGNFPGRFSGRQFSNSRSEMNVSTLELGDSALYLCASSSHWDSSGSRNEQFFGPGTRLTVL.

CDR3 protein: CASSPGTGLMNTEAFF. The rearrangement links TRBV5-1 to TRBJ1-1; TCRdb's D call of TRBD1 is untestable without DNA. The CDR3 covers 16 residues. Germline values: CDR1 SGHRS, CDR2 YFSETQ. Based on the CDR3 plus reference TRBV5-1 and TRBJ1-1, the full variable domain is KAGVTQTPRYLIKTRGQQVTLSCSPISGHRSVSWYQQTPGQGLQFLFEYFSETQRNKGNFPGRFSGRQFSNSRSEMNVSTLELGDSALYLCASSPGTGLMNTEAFFGQGTRLTVV.

The chain uses TRBV10-2 and TRBJ2-2; TCRdb gives TRBD2 as the D gene, but with no DNA this cannot be confirmed. The V gene's germline CDR1 is WSHSY and CDR2 SAAADI. The CDR3 consists of 18 residues. The CDR3 reads CASSEVGLGGSNTGELFF.

The chain joins TRBV5-1 to TRBJ2-1; the D call from TCRdb, TRBD2, cannot be confirmed without DNA. This CDR3 region has 20 residues. Germline values: CDR1 SGHRS, CDR2 YFSETQ. The CDR3 sequence: CASSPRGRDLRDWSYNEQFF.

This chain joins TRBV14 and TRBJ2-7; as DNA is missing, the TRBD1 call by TCRdb cannot be tested. The CDR3 spans 14 residues. Germline-derived CDR1 and CDR2 are SGHDN and FVKESK. CDR3 in amino acids: CASSQVQGAREQYF.

This chain joins TRBV5-4 and TRBJ2-7; TCRdb names TRBD1, which stays unverified in the absence of DNA. The germline CDR1 and CDR2 sequences are SGHNT and YYREEE (reference sequence). The CDR3 has 16 residues. CDR3 in amino acids: CASSFPGQGSSYEQYF.

The rearrangement uses TRBV3-1 and TRBJ2-7; TCRdb designates TRBD2, a call that cannot be tested without DNA. This CDR3 comprises 17 residues. Germline V lookup: CDR1 LGHDT, CDR2 YNNKEL (reference sequence). The CDR3: CASSQSPWRDFSYEQYF.

The gene calls are TRBV10-3 and TRBJ2-1; TCRdb's D gene call, TRBD2, goes unchecked for lack of DNA. The CDR3 has 15 amino acids. Germline V gene data show CDR1 as ENHRY and CDR2 as SYGVKD. The CDR3 here is CAISDFLGRSNEQFF.

The chain recombines TRBV14 with TRBJ2-7. This CDR3 spans 13 amino acids. The germline gives CDR1 SGHDN, CDR2 FVKESK. CDR3 protein: CASSQVAGAEQYF.

This rearrangement joins TRBV16 to TRBJ2-1; the D call of TRBD2 rests on TCRdb alone, since no DNA is present to check it. This CDR3 is 18 amino acids long. Per the germline V gene, CDR1 is KGHSY and CDR2 is FQNENV. CDR3 residues: CASSPISTRLAGLNEQFF. The full variable domain, rest sourced from reference TRBV16 and TRBJ2-1, is GEEVAQTPKHLVRGEGQKAKLYCAPIKGHSYVFWYQQVLKNEFKFLISFQNENVFDETGMPKERFSAKCLPNSPCSLEIQATKLEDSAVYFCASSPISTRLAGLNEQFFGPGTRLTVL.

V and J are TRBV18 and TRBJ2-2; without DNA, the TCRdb call of TRBD1 cannot be checked. The CDR3 sequence is 18 residues long. From germline, CDR1 is KGHSH and CDR2 LQKENI. The CDR3 sequence: CASSLRDPAFANTGELFF.

The chain employs TRBV3-1 and TRBJ1-6; checking the TCRdb D call of TRBD1 is not possible without DNA. Germline values: CDR1 LGHDT, CDR2 YNNKEL (reference sequence). The length of the CDR3 is 15 residues. CDR3 residues: CASRRGGPRDSPLHF.

The rearrangement joins TRBV6-2 or TRBV6-3 to TRBJ2-5; absent DNA, TCRdb's TRBD2 call cannot be checked. The germline V gene has CDR1 MNHEY and CDR2 SVGEGT. The CDR3 totals 13 residues. This CDR3 reads CASNRLAGKTQYF.

V usage is TRBV5-5 and J usage is TRBJ2-1; TCRdb returns TRBD1, unconfirmable since there is no DNA. The length of the CDR3 is 13 residues. CDR1 and CDR2 (germline): SGHKS, YYEKEE (reference sequence). This chain's CDR3 is CASSFLGDGEQFF.

The chain's CDR3 is CASSQDPRLAGGSGTQYF. This chain uses TRBV4-2 with TRBJ2-3; TCRdb lists TRBD2, though no DNA is available to test this call. Germline loops: CDR1 LGHNA, CDR2 YNFKEQ. The CDR3 totals 18 residues.

CDR3 in amino acids: CAISGQEGFTDTQYF. The chain employs TRBV10-3 and TRBJ2-3; without DNA, the TCRdb call of TRBD1 cannot be checked. Germline lookup yields CDR1 ENHRY and CDR2 SYGVKD. This CDR3 is built from 15 residues.

The chain couples TRBV20-1 to TRBJ1-5. The CDR3 is made up of 14 amino acids. Germline values: CDR1 DFQATT, CDR2 SNEGSKA (reference sequence). The CDR3 sequence: CSAFLDYSNQPQHF.

The gene calls are TRBV28 and TRBJ2-3. The CDR3 length is 13 residues. Germline lookup yields CDR1 MDHEN and CDR2 SYDVKM. The CDR3 is CASNVLDTDTQYF.